This T cell receptor beta chain was recorded in a study of early T cells in non-severe SARS-CoV-2 infection (dated by TCRdb to about 2021). Study-wide context: Because TCR sequencing was done on bulk RNA from unsorted whole blood, the alpha and beta chains could not be paired.

The protocol used for the library was 5' RACE. Data came from a NextSeq 500. To correct for sequencing error and PCR bias, the TCR library protocol tagged individual cDNA molecules with unique molecular identifiers. Both TCR alpha and beta chains were sequenced, and tight co-correlation was observed between alpha and beta sequence abundances in each sample. Regarding the original processing steps: Decombinator V4 was used to perform V gene, J gene and CDR3 annotation of TCR sequences. TCRs were defined as expanded if a significant change between any two time points was detected under a Poisson model with p below 0.0001. TCR abundances were normalised to the total number of TCRs sequenced in each sample and reported as counts per million. TRAV1-2 paired with TRAJ12, TRAJ20 or TRAJ33 defined MAIT TCRs, while TRAV10 paired with TRAJ18 defined iNKT TCRs. VDJdb, accessed on 1 November 2021, was searched for TCRs annotated for CMV, EBV and SARS-CoV-2, and TCRs annotated for more than one antigen were excluded. The raw public data were reprocessed by TCRdb itself: fastp quality trimming at Q25, MiXCR clonotype calling, in-frame beta chains only. Each record represents a unique CDR3 protein, reported with the most common genes and DNA among its rows. TCRdb, not the original authors, processed these V and J calls. The table for this sample lists fewer than 65,000 distinct CDR3 sequences; around 9.3% of them were counted only once. Of the sample, less than 25% falls within the top ten clones.

What the study reported, not specific to this receptor: Matching against VDJdb was skewed toward anti-spike CD8 responses, likely underestimated virus-specific expansions, and missed private and CD4 specificities.

On this clonotype itself: Its binding antigen is unknown. Within one base of it there is no much larger clone, and no base qualities were kept.

This was a case-control study nested in a cohort of healthcare workers in London, UK, who had nasopharyngeal swab PCR tests and blood samples taken every week. Between 23 and 31 March 2020, the week of the UK lockdown, healthcare workers were enrolled and then followed up weekly for as long as 16 weeks. V loses 0 bases, J loses 3 bases, and the germline ends lie 8 bases apart. Sequences PRHDT (CDR1) and FYEKMQ (CDR2) are obtained from the germline V gene (reference sequence). The CDR3 covers 14 residues, taking in both the cysteine and the phenylalanine. Of all the DNA, just the CDR3 is kept, 42 bases in frame from base 1.

The origin of this receptor is an adult who was a healthcare worker with PCR-confirmed SARS-CoV-2 infection or an uninfected control (not recorded which). In this chain, TRBV13 is recombined with TRBJ1-1, with no confidently assigned D gene. Specimen: whole blood. The bases are TGTGCCAGCAGCTTAGGGGTTACGCACACTGAAGCTTTCTTT. The resulting protein is CASSLGVTHTEAFF.